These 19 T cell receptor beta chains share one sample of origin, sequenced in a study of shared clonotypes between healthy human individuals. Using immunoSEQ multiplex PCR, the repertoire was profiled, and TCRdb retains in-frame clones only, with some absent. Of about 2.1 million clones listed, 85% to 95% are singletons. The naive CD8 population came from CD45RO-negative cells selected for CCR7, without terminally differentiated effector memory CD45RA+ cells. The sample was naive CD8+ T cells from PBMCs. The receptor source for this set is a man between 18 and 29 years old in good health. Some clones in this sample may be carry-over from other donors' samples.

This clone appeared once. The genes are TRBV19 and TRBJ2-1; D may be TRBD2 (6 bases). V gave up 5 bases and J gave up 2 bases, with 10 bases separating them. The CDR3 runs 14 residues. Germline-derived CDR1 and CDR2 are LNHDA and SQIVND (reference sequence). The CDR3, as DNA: TGTGCCAGTAGTCTGGGGGGAGCCTACAATGAGCAGTTCTTC. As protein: CASSLGGAYNEQFF.

CDR3 protein: CASSGFSYEQYF. In DNA, the CDR3 is TGTGCCAGCAGTGGCTTCTCCTACGAGCAGTACTTC. V usage is TRBV6-5 and J usage is TRBJ2-5; D ambiguous. The J call is uncertain, as TRBJ2-7 better fits the DNA end. The germline CDR1 and CDR2 sequences are MNHEY and SVGAGI. This CDR3 is built from 12 residues.

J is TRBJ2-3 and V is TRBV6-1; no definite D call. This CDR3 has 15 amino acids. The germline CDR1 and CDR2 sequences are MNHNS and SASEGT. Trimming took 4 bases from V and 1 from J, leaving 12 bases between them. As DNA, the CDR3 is TGTGCCAGCAGTGGAAATACGTGGGGCACAGATACGCAGTATTTT. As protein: CASSGNTWGTDTQYF.

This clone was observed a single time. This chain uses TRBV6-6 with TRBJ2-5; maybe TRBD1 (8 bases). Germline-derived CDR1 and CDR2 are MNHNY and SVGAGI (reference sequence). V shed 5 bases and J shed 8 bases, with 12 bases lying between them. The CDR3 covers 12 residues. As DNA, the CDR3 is TGTGCCAGCAGTAACAGGGGGGGCACCCAGTACTTC. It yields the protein CASSNRGGTQYF.

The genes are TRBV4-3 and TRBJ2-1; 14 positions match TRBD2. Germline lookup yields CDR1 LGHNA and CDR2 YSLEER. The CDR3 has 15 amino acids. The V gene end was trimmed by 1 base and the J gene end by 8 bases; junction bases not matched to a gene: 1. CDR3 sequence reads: CASSQGLAGGDEQFF. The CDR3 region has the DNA TGCGCCAGCAGCCAAGGACTAGCGGGGGGGGATGAGCAGTTCTTC.

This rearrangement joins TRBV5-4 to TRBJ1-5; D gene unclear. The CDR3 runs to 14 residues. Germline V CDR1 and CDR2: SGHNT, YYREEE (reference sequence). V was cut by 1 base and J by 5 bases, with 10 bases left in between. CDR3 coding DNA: TGTGCCAGCAGCTTGAGCCGGGGTCATCAGCCCCAGCATTTT. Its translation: CASSLSRGHQPQHF.

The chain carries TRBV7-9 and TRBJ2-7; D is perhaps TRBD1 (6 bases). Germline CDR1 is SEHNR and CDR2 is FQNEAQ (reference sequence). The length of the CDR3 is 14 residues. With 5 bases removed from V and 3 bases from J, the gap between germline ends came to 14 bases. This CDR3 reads CASSPWTDFYEQYF. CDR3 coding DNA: TGTGCCAGCAGCCCCTGGACAGATTTCTACGAGCAGTACTTC.

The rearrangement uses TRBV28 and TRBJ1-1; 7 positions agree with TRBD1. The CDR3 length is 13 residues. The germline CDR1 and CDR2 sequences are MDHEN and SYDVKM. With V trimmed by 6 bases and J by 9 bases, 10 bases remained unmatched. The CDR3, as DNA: TGTGCCAGCAGCCGTGTCCGGGACAGAAAAGCTTTCTTT. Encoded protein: CASSRVRDRKAFF.

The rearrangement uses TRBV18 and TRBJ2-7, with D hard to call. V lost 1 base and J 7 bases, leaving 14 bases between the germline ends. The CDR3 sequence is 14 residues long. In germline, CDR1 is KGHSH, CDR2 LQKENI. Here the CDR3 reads CASSPQAGLREQYF. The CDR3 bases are TGTGCCAGCTCACCACAGGCAGGCCTCAGGGAGCAGTACTTC. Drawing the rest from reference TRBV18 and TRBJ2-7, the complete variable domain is NAGVMQNPRHLVRRRGQEARLRCSPMKGHSHVYWYRQLPEEGLKFMVYLQKENIIDESGMPKERFSAEFPKEGPSILRIQQVVRGDSAAYFCASSPQAGLREQYFGPGTRLTVT.

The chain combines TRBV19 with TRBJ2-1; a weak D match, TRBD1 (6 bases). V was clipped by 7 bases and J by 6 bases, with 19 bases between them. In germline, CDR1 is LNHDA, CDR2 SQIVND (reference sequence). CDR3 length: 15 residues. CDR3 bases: TGTGCCAGTACACCGGGACACCCACCTCTCAATGAGCAGTTCTTC. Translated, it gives CASTPGHPPLNEQFF.

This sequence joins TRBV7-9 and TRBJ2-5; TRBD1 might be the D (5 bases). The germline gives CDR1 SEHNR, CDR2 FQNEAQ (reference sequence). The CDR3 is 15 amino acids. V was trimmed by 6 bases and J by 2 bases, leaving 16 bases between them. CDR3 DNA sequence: TGTGCCAGCAGATTGGGCCCGACAGCGCAAGAGACCCAGTACTTC. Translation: CASRLGPTAQETQYF.

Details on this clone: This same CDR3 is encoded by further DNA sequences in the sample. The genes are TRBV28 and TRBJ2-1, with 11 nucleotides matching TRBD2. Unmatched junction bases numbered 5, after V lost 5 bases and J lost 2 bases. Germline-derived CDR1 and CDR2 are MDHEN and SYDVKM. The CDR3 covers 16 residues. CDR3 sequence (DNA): TGTGCCAGCAGTCCCAGACTAGCGGGACCCTACAATGAGCAGTTCTTC. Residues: CASSPRLAGPYNEQFF.

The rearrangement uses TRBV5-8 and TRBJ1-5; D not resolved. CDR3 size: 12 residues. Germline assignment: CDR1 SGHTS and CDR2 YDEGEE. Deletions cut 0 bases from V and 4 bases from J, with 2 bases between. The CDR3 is CASSLENQPQHF. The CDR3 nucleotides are TGTGCCAGCAGCTTGGAGAATCAGCCCCAGCATTTT.

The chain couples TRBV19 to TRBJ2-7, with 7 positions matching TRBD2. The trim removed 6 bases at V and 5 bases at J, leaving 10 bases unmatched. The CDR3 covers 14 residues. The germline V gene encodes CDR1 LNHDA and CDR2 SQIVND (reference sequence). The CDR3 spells CASSDGRIPHEQYF. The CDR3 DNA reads TGTGCCAGTAGCGACGGGAGGATTCCCCACGAGCAGTACTTC.

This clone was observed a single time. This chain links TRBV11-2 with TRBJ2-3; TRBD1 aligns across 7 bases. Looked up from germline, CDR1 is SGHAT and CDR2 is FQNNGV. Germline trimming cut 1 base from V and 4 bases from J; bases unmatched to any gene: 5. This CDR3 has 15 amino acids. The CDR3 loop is CASSLAGGLSDTQYF. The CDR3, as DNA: TGTGCCAGCAGCTTAGCAGGGGGTCTCTCAGATACGCAGTATTTT.

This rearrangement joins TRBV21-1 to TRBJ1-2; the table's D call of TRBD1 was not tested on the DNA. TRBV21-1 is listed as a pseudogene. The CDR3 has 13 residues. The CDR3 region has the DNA TGTGCCAGCAGCAGGACAGGGGAGAACGGCTACACCTTC. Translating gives CASSRTGENGYTF.

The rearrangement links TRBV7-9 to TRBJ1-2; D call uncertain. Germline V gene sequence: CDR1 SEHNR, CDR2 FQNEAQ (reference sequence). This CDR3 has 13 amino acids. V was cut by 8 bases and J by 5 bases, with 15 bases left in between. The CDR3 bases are TGTGCCAGCGATGAGAGGCCTAGGTATGGCTACACCTTC. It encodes CASDERPRYGYTF.

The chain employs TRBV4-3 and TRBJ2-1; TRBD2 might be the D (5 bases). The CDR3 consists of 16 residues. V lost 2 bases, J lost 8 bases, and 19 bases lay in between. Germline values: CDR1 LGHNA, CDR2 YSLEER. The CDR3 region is CASSQSIALGGDEQFF. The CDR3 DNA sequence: TGCGCCAGCAGCCAATCCATAGCGTTGGGTGGCGATGAGCAGTTCTTC.

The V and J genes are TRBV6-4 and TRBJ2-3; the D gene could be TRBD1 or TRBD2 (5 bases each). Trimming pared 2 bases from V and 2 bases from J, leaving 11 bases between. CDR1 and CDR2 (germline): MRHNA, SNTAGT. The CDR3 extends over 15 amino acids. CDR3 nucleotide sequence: TGTGCCAGCAGTGACGAGGGGACGATCACAGATACGCAGTATTTT. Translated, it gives CASSDEGTITDTQYF.